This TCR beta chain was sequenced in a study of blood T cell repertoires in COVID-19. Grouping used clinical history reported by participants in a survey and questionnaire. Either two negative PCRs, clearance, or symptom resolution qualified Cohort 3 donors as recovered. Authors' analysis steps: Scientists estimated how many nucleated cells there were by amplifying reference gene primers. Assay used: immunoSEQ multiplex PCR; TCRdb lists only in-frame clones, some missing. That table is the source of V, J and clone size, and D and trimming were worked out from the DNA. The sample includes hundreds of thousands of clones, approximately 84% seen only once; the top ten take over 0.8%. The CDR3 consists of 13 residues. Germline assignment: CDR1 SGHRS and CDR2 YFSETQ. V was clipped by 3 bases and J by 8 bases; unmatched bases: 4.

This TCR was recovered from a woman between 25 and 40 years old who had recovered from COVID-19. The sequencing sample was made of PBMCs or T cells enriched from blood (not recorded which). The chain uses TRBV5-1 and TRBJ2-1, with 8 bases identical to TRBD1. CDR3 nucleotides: TGCGCCAGCAGCTCACAGGGGGGCGATGAGCAGTTCTTC. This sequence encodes CASSSQGGDEQFF.